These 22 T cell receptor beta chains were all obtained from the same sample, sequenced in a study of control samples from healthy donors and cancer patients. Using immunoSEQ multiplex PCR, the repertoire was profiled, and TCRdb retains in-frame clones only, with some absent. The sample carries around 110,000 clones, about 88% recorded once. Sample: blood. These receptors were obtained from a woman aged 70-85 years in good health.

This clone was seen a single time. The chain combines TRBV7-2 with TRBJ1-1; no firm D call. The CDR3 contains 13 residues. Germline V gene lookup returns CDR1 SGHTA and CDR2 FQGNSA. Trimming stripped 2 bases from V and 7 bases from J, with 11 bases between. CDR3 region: CASSLRQTFEAFF. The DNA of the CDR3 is TGTGCCAGCAGCTTAAGGCAGACCTTTGAAGCTTTCTTT.

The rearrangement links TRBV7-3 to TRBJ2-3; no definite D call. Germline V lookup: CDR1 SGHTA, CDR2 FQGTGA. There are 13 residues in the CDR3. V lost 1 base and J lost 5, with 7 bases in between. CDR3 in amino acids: CASSLNVGDTQYF. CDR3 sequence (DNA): TGTGCCAGCAGCTTAAACGTTGGAGATACGCAGTATTTT.

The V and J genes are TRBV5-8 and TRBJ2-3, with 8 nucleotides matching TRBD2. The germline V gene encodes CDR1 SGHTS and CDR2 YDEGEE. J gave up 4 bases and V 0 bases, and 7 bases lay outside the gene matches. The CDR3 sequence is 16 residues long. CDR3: CASSLERTSRPDTQYF. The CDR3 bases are TGTGCCAGCAGCTTGGAACGGACTAGCAGACCAGATACGCAGTATTTT.

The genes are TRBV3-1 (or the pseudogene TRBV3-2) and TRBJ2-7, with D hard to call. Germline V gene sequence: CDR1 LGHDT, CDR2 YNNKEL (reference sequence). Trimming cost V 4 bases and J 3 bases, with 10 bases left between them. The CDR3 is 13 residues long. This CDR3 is CASSRNGVYEQYF. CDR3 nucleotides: TGTGCCAGCAGCCGGAATGGGGTCTACGAGCAGTACTTC.

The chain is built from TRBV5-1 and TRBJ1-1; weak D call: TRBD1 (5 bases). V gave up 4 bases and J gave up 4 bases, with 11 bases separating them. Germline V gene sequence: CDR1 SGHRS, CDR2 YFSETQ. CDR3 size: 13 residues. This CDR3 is CASSQEGITEAFF. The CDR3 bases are TGCGCCAGCAGCCAGGAGGGGATCACTGAAGCTTTCTTT.

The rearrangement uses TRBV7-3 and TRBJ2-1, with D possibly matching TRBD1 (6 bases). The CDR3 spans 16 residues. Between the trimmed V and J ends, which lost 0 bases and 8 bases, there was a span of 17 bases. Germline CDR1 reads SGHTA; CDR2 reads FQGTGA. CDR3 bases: TGTGCCAGCAGCTTAACGGGGGCCTCGGCGTTTCATGAGCAGTTCTTC. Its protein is CASSLTGASAFHEQFF.

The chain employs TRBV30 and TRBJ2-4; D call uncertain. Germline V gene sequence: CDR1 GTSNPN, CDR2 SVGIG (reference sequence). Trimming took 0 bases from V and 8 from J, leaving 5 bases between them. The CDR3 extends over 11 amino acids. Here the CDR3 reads CAWSVFHIQYF. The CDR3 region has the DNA TGTGCCTGGAGTGTATTTCACATTCAGTACTTC.

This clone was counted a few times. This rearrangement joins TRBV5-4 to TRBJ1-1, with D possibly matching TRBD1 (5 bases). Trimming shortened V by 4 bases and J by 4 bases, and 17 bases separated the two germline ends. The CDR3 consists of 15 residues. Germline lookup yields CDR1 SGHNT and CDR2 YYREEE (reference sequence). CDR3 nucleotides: TGTGCCAGCAGCCCCCCTCCCGGGGGGACCACTGAAGCTTTCTTT. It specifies CASSPPPGGTTEAFF. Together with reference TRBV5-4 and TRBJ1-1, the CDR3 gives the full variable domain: ETGVTQSPTHLIKTRGQQVTLRCSSQSGHNTVSWYQQALGQGPQFIFQYYREEENGRGNFPPRFSGLQFPNYSSELNVNALELDDSALYLCASSPPPGGTTEAFFGQGTRLTVV.

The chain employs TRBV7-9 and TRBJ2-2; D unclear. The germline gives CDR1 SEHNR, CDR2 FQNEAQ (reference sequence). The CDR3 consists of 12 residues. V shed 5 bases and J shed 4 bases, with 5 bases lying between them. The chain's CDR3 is CASSPSTGELFF. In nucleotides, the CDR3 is TGTGCCAGCAGCCCAAGCACCGGGGAGCTGTTTTTT. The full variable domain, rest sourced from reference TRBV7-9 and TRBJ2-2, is DTGVSQNPRHKITKRGQNVTFRCDPISEHNRLYWYRQTLGQGPEFLTYFQNEAQLEKSRLLSDRFSAERPKGSFSTLEIQRTEQGDSAMYLCASSPSTGELFFGEGSRLTVL.

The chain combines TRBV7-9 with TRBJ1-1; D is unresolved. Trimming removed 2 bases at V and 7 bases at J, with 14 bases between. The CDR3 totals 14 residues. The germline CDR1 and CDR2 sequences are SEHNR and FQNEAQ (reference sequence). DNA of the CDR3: TGTGCCAGCAGCTTAAGCGGGTTGCCTAATGAAGCTTTCTTT. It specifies CASSLSGLPNEAFF.

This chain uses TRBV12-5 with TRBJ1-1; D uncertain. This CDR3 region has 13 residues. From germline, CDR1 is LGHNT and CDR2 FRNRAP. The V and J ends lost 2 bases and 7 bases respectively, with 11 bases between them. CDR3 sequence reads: CASGLPNSVEAFF. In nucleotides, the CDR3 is TGTGCTAGTGGTTTGCCAAACTCGGTTGAAGCTTTCTTT.

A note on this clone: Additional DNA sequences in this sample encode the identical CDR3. CDR3 DNA sequence: TGTGCCAGCAGTCTCGACAGAACCTATGGCTACACCTTC. Its translation: CASSLDRTYGYTF. V gene TRBV12-3 or TRBV12-4 combines with J gene TRBJ1-2; D perhaps matches TRBD1 (5 bases). Trimming removed 5 bases at V and 4 bases at J, with 11 bases between. The CDR3 runs to 13 residues.

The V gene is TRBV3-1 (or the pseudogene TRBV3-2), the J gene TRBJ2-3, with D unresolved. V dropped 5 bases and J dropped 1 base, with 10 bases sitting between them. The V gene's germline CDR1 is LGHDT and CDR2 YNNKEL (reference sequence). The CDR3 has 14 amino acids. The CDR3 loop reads CASSTREGTDTQYF. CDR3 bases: TGTGCCAGCAGCACCCGTGAGGGCACAGATACGCAGTATTTT.

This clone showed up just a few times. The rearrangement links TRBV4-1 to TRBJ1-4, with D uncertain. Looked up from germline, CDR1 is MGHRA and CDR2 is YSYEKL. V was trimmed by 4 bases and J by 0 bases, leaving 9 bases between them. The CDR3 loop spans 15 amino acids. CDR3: CASSLSATTNEKLFF. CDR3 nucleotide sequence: TGCGCCAGCAGCCTATCGGCTACAACTAATGAAAAACTGTTTTTT.

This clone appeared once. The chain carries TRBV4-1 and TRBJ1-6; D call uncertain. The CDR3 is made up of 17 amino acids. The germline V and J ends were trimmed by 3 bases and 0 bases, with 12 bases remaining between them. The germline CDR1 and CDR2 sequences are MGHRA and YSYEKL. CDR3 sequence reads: CASSQDPLSSYNSPLHF. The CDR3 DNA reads TGCGCCAGCAGCCAGGACCCATTGAGCTCCTATAATTCACCCCTCCACTTT.

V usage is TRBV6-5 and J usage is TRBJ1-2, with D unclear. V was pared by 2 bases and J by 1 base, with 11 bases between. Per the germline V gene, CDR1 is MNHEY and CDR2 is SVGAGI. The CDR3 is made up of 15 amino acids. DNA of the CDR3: TGTGCCAGCAGTTACGGGAACAGTTTTAACTATGGCTACACCTTC. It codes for CASSYGNSFNYGYTF.

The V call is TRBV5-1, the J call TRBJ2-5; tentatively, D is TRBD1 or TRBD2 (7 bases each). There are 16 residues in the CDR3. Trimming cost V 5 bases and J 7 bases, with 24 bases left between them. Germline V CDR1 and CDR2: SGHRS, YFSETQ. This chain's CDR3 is CASRRQGGAGEGTQYF. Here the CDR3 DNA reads TGCGCCAGCAGGCGGCAGGGGGGGGCCGGTGAGGGGACCCAGTACTTC.

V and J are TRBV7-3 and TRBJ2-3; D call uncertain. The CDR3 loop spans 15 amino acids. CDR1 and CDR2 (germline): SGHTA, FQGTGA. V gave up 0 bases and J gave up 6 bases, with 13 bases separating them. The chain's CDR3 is CASSLTRRFGDTQYF. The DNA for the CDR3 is TGTGCCAGCAGCTTAACGCGTCGTTTCGGGGATACGCAGTATTTT.

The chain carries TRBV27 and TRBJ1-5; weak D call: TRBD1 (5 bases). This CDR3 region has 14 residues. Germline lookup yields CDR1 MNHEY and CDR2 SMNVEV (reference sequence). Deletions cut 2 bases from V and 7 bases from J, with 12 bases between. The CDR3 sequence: CASSLGGSGQPQHF. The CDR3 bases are TGTGCCAGCAGTTTAGGGGGAAGTGGACAGCCCCAGCATTTT.

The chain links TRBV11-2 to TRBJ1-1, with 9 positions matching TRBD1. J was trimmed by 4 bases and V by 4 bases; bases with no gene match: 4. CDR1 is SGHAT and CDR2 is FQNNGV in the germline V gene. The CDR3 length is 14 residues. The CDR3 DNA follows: TGTGCCAGCAGCTGGGACAGGGCGTTCACTGAAGCTTTCTTT. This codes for CASSWDRAFTEAFF.

This chain's CDR3 is CSAPELGKLFF. CDR3 bases: TGCAGTGCCCCCGAATTGGGAAAACTGTTTTTT. The chain combines TRBV20-1 with TRBJ1-4; D is unresolved. The germline V and J ends were trimmed by 6 bases and 10 bases, with 12 bases remaining between them. This CDR3 contains 11 residues. The germline CDR1 and CDR2 sequences are DFQATT and SNEGSKA (reference sequence).

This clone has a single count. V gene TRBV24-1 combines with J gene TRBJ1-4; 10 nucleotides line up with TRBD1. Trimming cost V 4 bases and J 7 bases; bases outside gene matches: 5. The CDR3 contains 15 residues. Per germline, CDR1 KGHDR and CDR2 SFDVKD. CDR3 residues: CATSETGGHGEKLFF. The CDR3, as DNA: TGTGCCACCAGTGAGACAGGGGGCCATGGTGAAAAACTGTTTTTT.